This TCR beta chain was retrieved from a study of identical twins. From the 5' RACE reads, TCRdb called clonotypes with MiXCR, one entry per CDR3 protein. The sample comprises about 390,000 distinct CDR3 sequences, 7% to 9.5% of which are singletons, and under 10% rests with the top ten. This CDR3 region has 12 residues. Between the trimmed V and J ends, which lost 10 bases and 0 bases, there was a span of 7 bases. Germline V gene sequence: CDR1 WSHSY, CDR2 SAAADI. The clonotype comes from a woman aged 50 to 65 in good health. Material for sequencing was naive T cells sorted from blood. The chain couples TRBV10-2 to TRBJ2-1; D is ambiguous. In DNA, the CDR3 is TGCGCCACCTCAGCCTCCTACAATGAGCAGTTCTTC. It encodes CATSASYNEQFF.